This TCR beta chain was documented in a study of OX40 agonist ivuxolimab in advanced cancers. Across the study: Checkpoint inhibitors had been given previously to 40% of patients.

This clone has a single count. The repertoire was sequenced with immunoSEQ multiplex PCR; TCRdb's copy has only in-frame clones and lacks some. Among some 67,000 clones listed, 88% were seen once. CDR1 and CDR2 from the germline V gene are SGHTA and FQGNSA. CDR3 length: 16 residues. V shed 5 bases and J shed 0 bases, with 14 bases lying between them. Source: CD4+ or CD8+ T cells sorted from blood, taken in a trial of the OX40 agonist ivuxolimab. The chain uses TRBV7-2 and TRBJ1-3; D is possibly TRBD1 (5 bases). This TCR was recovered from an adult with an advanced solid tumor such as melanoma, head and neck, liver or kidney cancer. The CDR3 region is CASSMNPGTSGNTIYF. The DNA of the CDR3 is TGTGCCAGCAGCATGAATCCCGGGACCTCTGGAAACACCATATATTTT.